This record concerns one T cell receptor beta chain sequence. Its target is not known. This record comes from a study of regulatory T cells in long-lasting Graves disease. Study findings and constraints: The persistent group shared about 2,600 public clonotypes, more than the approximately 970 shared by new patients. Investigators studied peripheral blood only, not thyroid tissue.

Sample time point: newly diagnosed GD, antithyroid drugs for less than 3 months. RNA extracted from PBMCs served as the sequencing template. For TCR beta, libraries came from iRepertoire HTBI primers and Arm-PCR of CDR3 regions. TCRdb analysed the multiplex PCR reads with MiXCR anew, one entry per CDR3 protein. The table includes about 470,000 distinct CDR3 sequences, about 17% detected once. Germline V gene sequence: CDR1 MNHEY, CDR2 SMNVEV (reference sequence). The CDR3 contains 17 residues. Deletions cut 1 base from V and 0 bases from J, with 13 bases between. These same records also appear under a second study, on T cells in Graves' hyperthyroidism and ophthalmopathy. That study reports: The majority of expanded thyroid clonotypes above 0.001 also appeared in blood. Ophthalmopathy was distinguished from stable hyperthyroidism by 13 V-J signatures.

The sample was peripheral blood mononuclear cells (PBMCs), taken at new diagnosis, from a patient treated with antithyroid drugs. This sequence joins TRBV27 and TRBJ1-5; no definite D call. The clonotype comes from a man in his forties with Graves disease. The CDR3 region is CASSLFSRGYSNQPQHF. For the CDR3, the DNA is TGTGCCAGCAGTTTATTTAGTCGGGGTTATAGCAATCAGCCCCAGCATTTT.